Below, 9 T cell receptor beta chains from the same sample are listed, as sequenced in a study of post-analysis software for immune sequencing data. These receptors are not linked to any known antigen. Study-wide points: TRBV5-6, TRBV5-1 and TRBV20-1 were among about 5 TRBV segments more frequent in patients than controls.

Unique-molecular-identifier-tagged TCR beta cDNA libraries were used. MiXCR, applied by TCRdb to the PCR reads, yields one record per CDR3 protein. The repertoire holds under 900,000 distinct CDR3 sequences, roughly 50% seen once, with 4.6% in the top ten. The sequenced sample consisted of blood. The receptor source for this set is a girl aged 5-17 years with multiple sclerosis.

The V gene is TRBV6-6, the J gene TRBJ1-5, with TRBD1 matching 8 bases. This CDR3 comprises 16 residues. The V gene's germline CDR1 is MNHNY and CDR2 SVGAGI (reference sequence). V gave up 2 bases and J gave up 3 bases; unmatched junction bases: 6. The CDR3 reads CASSYRGQVLNQPQHF. The CDR3 region has the DNA TGTGCCAGCAGTTACCGGGGACAGGTCCTCAATCAGCCCCAGCATTTT.

The gene calls are TRBV9 and TRBJ2-5; 9 nucleotides line up with TRBD2. The CDR3 sequence is 15 residues long. Germline CDR1 is SGDLS and CDR2 is YYNGEE. V lost 6 bases and J lost 2; bases outside the gene matches: 8. CDR3 loop: CASTLSGGPQETQYF. CDR3 bases: TGTGCCAGCACCCTTAGCGGGGGTCCACAAGAGACCCAGTACTTC.

Of note for this clonotype: Sequence at one end of the junction differs from germline and may be a read error. The gene calls are TRBV5-1 and TRBJ1-1; D call uncertain. CDR1 and CDR2 (germline): SGHRS, YFSETQ. This CDR3 contains 15 residues. CDR3 bases: TGCGCCAGCAGTTTGGCCGGGAAAACGAACACTGAAGCTTTCTTT. It translates to CASSLAGKTNTEAFF.

The rearrangement uses TRBV29-1 and TRBJ2-5, with TRBD2 identical over 7 bases. V shed 6 bases and J 3 bases; nucleotides not matched to a gene: 19. Germline CDR1 and CDR2: SQVTM and ANQGSEA. This CDR3 comprises 17 residues. The CDR3 region is CSVTNKRRTRPEETQYF. In DNA, the CDR3 is TGCAGCGTGACAAACAAACGAAGGACTAGACCGGAAGAGACCCAGTACTTC.

This clonotype was picked up a small number of times. This chain connects TRBV20-1 to TRBJ2-7; 9 nucleotides line up with TRBD1. Germline trimming cut 3 bases from V and 4 bases from J; bases unmatched to any gene: 7. CDR3 length: 14 residues. Germline-derived CDR1 and CDR2 are DFQATT and SNEGSKA (reference sequence). The CDR3 reads CSARAPDRGYEQYF. The CDR3 DNA is TGCAGTGCTAGGGCCCCGGACAGGGGATACGAGCAGTACTTC.

As DNA, the CDR3 is TGCAGTGCTCCGGCCGCCGGACAGAATACCTACGAGCAGTACTTC. It encodes CSAPAAGQNTYEQYF. This chain connects TRBV20-1 to TRBJ2-7, with D possibly matching TRBD1 (6 bases). Looked up from germline, CDR1 is DFQATT and CDR2 is SNEGSKA (reference sequence). Trimming shortened V by 5 bases and J by 2 bases, and 19 bases separated the two germline ends. This CDR3 contains 15 residues.

The chain carries TRBV5-6 and TRBJ2-7; D is possibly TRBD1 (6 bases). The CDR3 length is 14 residues. V lost 5 bases and J lost 10, with 22 bases in between. Germline assignment: CDR1 SGHDT and CDR2 YYEEEE. Written as DNA, the CDR3 is TGTGCCAGCAGAGAGGGACAAGCCTGGGCGGCCCAGTACTTC. Protein: CASREGQAWAAQYF.

V usage is TRBV25-1 and J usage is TRBJ2-2; tentatively, D is TRBD2 (5 bases). V gave up 2 bases and J gave up 1 base, with 11 bases separating them. Germline CDR1 is MGHDK and CDR2 is SYGVNS. The CDR3 totals 16 residues. As DNA, the CDR3 is TGTGCCAGCAGTGAAGGATCGGGGTGGAACACCGGGGAGCTGTTTTTT. Its protein product is CASSEGSGWNTGELFF.

This clonotype was counted between two and nine times. The chain employs TRBV2 and TRBJ2-3; the D gene could be TRBD1 or TRBD2 (5 bases each). The CDR3 is 16 amino acids. CDR1 and CDR2 from the germline V gene are SNHLY and FYNNEI. V lost 9 bases and J lost 1, with 20 bases in between. As DNA, the CDR3 is TGTGCCAGTAGAAAGAACCGGGACCCGGGCACAGATACGCAGTATTTT. This translates into CASRKNRDPGTDTQYF.